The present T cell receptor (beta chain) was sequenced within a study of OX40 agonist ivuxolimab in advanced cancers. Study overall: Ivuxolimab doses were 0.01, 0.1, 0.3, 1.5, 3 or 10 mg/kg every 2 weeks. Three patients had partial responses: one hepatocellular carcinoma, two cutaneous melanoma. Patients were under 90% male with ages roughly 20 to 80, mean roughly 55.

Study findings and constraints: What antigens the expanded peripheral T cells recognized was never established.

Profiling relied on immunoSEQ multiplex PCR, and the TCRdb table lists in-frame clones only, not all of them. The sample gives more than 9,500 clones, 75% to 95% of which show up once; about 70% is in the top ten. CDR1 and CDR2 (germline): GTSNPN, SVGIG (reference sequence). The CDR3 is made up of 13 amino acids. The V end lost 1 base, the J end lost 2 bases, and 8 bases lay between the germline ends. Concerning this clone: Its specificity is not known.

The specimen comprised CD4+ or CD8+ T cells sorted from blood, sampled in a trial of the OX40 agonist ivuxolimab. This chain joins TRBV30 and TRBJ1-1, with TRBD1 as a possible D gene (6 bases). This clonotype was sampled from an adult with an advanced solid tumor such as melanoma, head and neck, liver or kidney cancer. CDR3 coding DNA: TGTGCCTGGAGTGAGGGGACAAACACTGAAGCTTTCTTT. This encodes CAWSEGTNTEAFF.